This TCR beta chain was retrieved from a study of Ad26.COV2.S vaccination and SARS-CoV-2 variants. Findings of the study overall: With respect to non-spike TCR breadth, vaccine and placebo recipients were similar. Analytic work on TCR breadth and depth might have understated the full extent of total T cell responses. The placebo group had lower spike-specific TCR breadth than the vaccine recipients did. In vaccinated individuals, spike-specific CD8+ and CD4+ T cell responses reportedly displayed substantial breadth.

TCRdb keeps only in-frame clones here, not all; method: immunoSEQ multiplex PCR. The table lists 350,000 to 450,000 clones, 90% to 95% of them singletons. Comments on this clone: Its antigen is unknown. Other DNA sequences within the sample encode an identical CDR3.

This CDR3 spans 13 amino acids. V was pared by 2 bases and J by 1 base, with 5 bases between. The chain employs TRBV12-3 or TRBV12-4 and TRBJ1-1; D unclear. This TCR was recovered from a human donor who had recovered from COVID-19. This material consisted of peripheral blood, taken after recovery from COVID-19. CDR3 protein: CASSLYGNTEAFF. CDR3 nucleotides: TGTGCCAGCAGTTTATACGGGAACACTGAAGCTTTCTTT.